This TCR beta chain was documented in a study of T cell repertoires in cytomegalovirus infection. Study context: Epitope selection comprised recently identified HLA-C-restricted CMV epitopes and well-studied HLA-B-restricted CMV epitopes. CMV infection together with matching HLA type was indicated by public TCR beta signatures.

Study results and limitations: Predominance within the ex vivo response was attributable to HLA-C-restricted CMV-specific TCR beta clonotypes. CMV carriers having the relevant HLA were flagged by cumulative public TCR beta family frequency.

V lost 3 bases and J lost 2, with 13 bases in between. The CDR3 length is 15 residues. TCRdb processed the reads anew with MiXCR; each CDR3 protein has one entry. The sample yields fewer than 650,000 distinct CDR3 sequences, approximately 40% seen once. This clonotype was observed a few times. Its antigen is currently unknown. This TCR derives from a human donor in good health (CMV status not recorded). Some clones in this sample may be carry-over from other donors' samples. The V and J genes are TRBV12-3 or TRBV12-4 and TRBJ1-2, with a possible D match to TRBD1 (5 bases). This specimen consisted of cultured PBMCs, obtained from culture after CMV antigen stimulation. The CDR3 protein is CASSFRTGPNYGYTF. The DNA for the CDR3 is TGTGCCAGCAGTTTCCGAACAGGACCGAACTATGGCTACACCTTC.